One sample yielded the 20 T cell receptor beta chains listed below, sequenced in a study of cytomegalovirus exposure and HLA in healthy donors. Primers for the PCR totalled 60 Vbeta and 13 Jbeta. Repertoires were generated with immunoSEQ multiplex PCR, while TCRdb's copy carries only in-frame clones and drops some. The table records around 150,000 clones, over 60% of them present only once. Sequenced material: PBMCs. The receptors were gathered from a man aged 35 to 55 in good health and CMV-seronegative.

The chain combines TRBV7-9 with TRBJ1-4, with D unclear. This CDR3 is built from 12 residues. The germline CDR1 and CDR2 sequences are SEHNR and FQNEAQ (reference sequence). Trimming cost V 4 bases and J 8 bases, with 8 bases left between them. CDR3 protein: CASSSPGEKLFF. As DNA, the CDR3 is TGTGCCAGCAGCTCCCCAGGCGAAAAACTGTTTTTT.

V usage is TRBV6-5 and J usage is TRBJ2-2, with D hard to call. The germline V and J ends were trimmed by 2 bases and 3 bases, with 7 bases remaining between them. The CDR3 loop spans 14 amino acids. CDR1 and CDR2 from the germline V gene are MNHEY and SVGAGI. The CDR3 sequence: CASSYLADTGELFF. The CDR3 DNA reads as TGTGCCAGCAGTTACCTGGCAGACACCGGGGAGCTGTTTTTT.

This chain connects TRBV28 to TRBJ2-1; the D gene is possibly TRBD1 (6 bases). This CDR3 is built from 16 residues. Per germline, CDR1 MDHEN and CDR2 SYDVKM. V was cut by 1 base and J by 5 bases, with 15 bases left in between. The CDR3 DNA sequence: TGTGCCAGCAGTTTATATTACAGGGCGGCCAACAATGAGCAGTTCTTC. It codes for CASSLYYRAANNEQFF.

The chain combines TRBV5-6 with TRBJ2-2; possibly TRBD1 for D (6 bases). Deletions cut 1 base from V and 0 bases from J, with 10 bases between. Germline V CDR1 and CDR2: SGHDT, YYEEEE. The CDR3 sequence is 16 residues long. The CDR3 region has the DNA TGTGCCAGCAGCTTGACAGGGTGGGCGAACACCGGGGAGCTGTTTTTT. This translates into CASSLTGWANTGELFF.

The gene calls are TRBV5-1 and TRBJ1-2, with D tentatively TRBD1 (6 bases). The ends were cut back, 0 bases at V and 7 bases at J, with 13 bases in the middle. The CDR3 spans 14 residues. Germline CDR1 reads SGHRS; CDR2 reads YFSETQ. CDR3 sequence (DNA): TGCGCCAGCAGCTTGGGACAGGTTGGTGGTGGCTACACCTTC. This translates into CASSLGQVGGGYTF. Full variable domain (remainder filled in from reference TRBV5-1 and TRBJ1-2): KAGVTQTPRYLIKTRGQQVTLSCSPISGHRSVSWYQQTPGQGLQFLFEYFSETQRNKGNFPGRFSGRQFSNSRSEMNVSTLELGDSALYLCASSLGQVGGGYTFGSGTRLTVV.

The chain joins TRBV6-1 to TRBJ1-1; 7 nucleotides align to TRBD1. With V trimmed by 8 bases and J by 1 base, 7 bases remained unmatched. There are 14 residues in the CDR3. Germline loops: CDR1 MNHNS, CDR2 SASEGT. The CDR3 coding sequence is TGTGCCAGCGCCGGACAGGTTGAGAACACTGAAGCTTTCTTT. Translated, it gives CASAGQVENTEAFF.

The rearrangement uses TRBV15 and TRBJ1-3; D call uncertain. The germline CDR1 and CDR2 sequences are LNHNV and YYDKDF (reference sequence). The CDR3 spans 15 residues. Trimming pared 0 bases from V and 4 bases from J, leaving 10 bases between. CDR3 DNA: TGTGCCACCAGCAGAGATCGCGGGCCCGGAAACACCATATATTTT. Its translation is CATSRDRGPGNTIYF.

A few counts support this clone. V and J are TRBV27 and TRBJ2-7; 7 nucleotides line up with TRBD1. J gave up 3 bases and V 6 bases, and 11 bases lay outside the gene matches. Germline loops: CDR1 MNHEY, CDR2 SMNVEV (reference sequence). The CDR3 is made up of 15 amino acids. The CDR3 loop reads CASSLGTERLYEQYF. The CDR3 nucleotides read TGTGCCAGCAGCCTCGGGACAGAGAGACTCTACGAGCAGTACTTC.

There are a few counts of this clone. The chain is built from TRBV6-5 and TRBJ2-7; 10 bases map to TRBD1. Germline trimming cut 2 bases from V and 3 bases from J; bases unmatched to any gene: 4. The CDR3 is 15 amino acids. Germline CDR1 MNHEY, CDR2 SVGAGI. CDR3 in amino acids: CASSYDGTGDYEQYF. The CDR3 DNA sequence: TGTGCCAGCAGTTACGACGGGACAGGGGACTACGAGCAGTACTTC.

This sequence joins TRBV5-1 and TRBJ2-7; TRBD1 matches 9 bases. V gave up 4 bases and J gave up 6 bases; unmatched junction bases: 8. CDR1 is SGHRS and CDR2 is YFSETQ in the germline V gene. The CDR3 has 14 residues. The CDR3 loop reads CASSTDRGLIEQYF. CDR3 DNA: TGCGCCAGCAGCACGGACAGGGGACTGATCGAGCAGTACTTC.

This clone was seen only a few times. J is TRBJ2-7 and V is TRBV5-4; D gene uncertain. The V gene lost 1 base and the J gene lost 3 bases, with 14 bases spanning the gap. CDR1 is SGHNT, CDR2 YYREEE, per germline (reference sequence). The CDR3 totals 15 residues. In DNA, the CDR3 is TGTGCCAGCAGCTTGCTTGGTCGAAGCTACTACGAGCAGTACTTC. The encoded protein is CASSLLGRSYYEQYF. The entire variable domain, with the rest obtained from reference TRBV5-4 and TRBJ2-7, is as follows: ETGVTQSPTHLIKTRGQQVTLRCSSQSGHNTVSWYQQALGQGPQFIFQYYREEENGRGNFPPRFSGLQFPNYSSELNVNALELDDSALYLCASSLLGRSYYEQYFGPGTRLTVT.

The chain combines TRBV7-8 with TRBJ1-5, with D perhaps TRBD1 (5 bases). From germline, CDR1 is SGHVS and CDR2 FQNEAQ. V gave up 1 base and J gave up 5 bases, with 6 bases separating them. The CDR3 extends over 13 amino acids. The DNA for the CDR3 is TGTGCCAGCAGCTTAGTCAGGGATCAGCCCCAGCATTTT. Translation: CASSLVRDQPQHF.

The chain is built from TRBV27 and TRBJ2-1, with 8 bases aligning to TRBD2. Germline V gene data show CDR1 as MNHEY and CDR2 as SMNVEV (reference sequence). After removal of 5 bases from V and 10 bases from J, the junction contained 13 bases not matched to a gene. CDR3 length: 15 amino acids. Written as DNA, the CDR3 is TGTGCCAGCAGTCCCGTACTAGCGGTTTCGTGGGAGCAGTTCTTC. Protein: CASSPVLAVSWEQFF.

J is TRBJ2-5 and V is TRBV9, with D uncertain. The J call is in doubt because the DNA end fits TRBJ2-7 better. Germline CDR1 SGDLS, CDR2 YYNGEE. CDR3 size: 14 residues. The CDR3 DNA reads TGTGCCAGCAGCGTAGACAGTTTCTCCTACGAGCAGTACTTC. Translation gives CASSVDSFSYEQYF.

This clone showed up just a few times. The chain combines TRBV30 with TRBJ2-7; TRBD1 matches 8 bases. Unmatched junction bases numbered 7, after V lost 2 bases and J lost 4 bases. The CDR3 is 14 residues long. Germline V gives CDR1 GTSNPN, CDR2 SVGIG (reference sequence). The CDR3 reads CAWSPTGVIYEQYF. In nucleotides, the CDR3 is TGTGCCTGGAGTCCGACAGGGGTTATTTACGAGCAGTACTTC.

This clone showed up just once. This chain joins TRBV5-1 and TRBJ2-3, with TRBD2 identical over 10 bases. The CDR3 consists of 16 residues. Germline values: CDR1 SGHRS, CDR2 YFSETQ. Trimming removed 0 bases from V and 3 bases from J; junction bases left unmatched: 4. The CDR3 nucleotides are TGCGCCAGCAGCTTGGGTCTAGCGGGAGCAACAGATACGCAGTATTTT. This translates into CASSLGLAGATDTQYF.

This clone was counted once. The chain links TRBV7-6 to TRBJ2-4; the D gene is possibly TRBD1 (6 bases). Germline assignment: CDR1 SGHVS and CDR2 FNYEAQ. Trimming cost V 1 base and J 2 bases, with 12 bases left between them. The CDR3 has 16 residues. CDR3 protein: CASSLDRVGPKNIQYF. CDR3 sequence (DNA): TGTGCCAGCAGCTTAGACAGGGTAGGACCCAAAAACATTCAGTACTTC.

The J gene is TRBJ1-3, the V gene TRBV9; 8 nucleotides match TRBD1. V lost 3 bases and J lost 15; bases outside the gene matches: 11. Looked up from germline, CDR1 is SGDLS and CDR2 is YYNGEE. The length of the CDR3 is 13 residues. The CDR3 bases are TGTGCCAGCAGCGAAGGGACAGGCGGGGTAAGATATTTT. Residues: CASSEGTGGVRYF.

The chain carries TRBV7-8 and TRBJ1-5; D is unclear. The CDR3 is 14 residues long. The V end lost 0 bases, the J end lost 5 bases, and 8 bases lay between the germline ends. Germline loops: CDR1 SGHVS, CDR2 FQNEAQ. CDR3 residues: CASSLAYGDQPQHF. DNA of the CDR3: TGTGCCAGCAGCTTAGCGTATGGAGATCAGCCCCAGCATTTT. Combining the CDR3 with reference TRBV7-8 and TRBJ1-5 gives the whole variable domain GAGVSQSPRYKVAKRGQDVALRCDPISGHVSLFWYQQALGQGPEFLTYFQNEAQLDKSGLPSDRFFAERPEGSVSTLKIQRTQQEDSAVYLCASSLAYGDQPQHFGDGTRLSIL.

V and J are TRBV5-6 and TRBJ1-1; D is unresolved. V was cut by 2 bases and J by 3 bases, with 5 bases left in between. The CDR3 spans 12 residues. Germline assignment: CDR1 SGHDT and CDR2 YYEEEE. CDR3 bases: TGTGCCAGCAGCTTAAGCTACACTGAAGCTTTCTTT. Its protein product is CASSLSYTEAFF.